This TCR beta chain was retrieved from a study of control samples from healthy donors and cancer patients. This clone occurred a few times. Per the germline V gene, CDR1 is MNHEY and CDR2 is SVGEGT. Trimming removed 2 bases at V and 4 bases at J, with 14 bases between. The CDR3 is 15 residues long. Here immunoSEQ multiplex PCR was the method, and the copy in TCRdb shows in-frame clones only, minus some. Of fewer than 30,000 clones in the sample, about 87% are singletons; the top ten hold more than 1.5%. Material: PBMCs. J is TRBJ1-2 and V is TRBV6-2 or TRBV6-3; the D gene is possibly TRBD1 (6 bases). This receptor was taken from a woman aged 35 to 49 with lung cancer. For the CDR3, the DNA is TGTGCCAGCAGTTACCGTGACAGGATTACCTATGGCTACACCTTC. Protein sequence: CASSYRDRITYGYTF.